Many counts were recorded for the clone carrying this TCR beta chain. The data originate from a study of blood T cells in healthy people across ages. This CDR3 comprises 16 residues. Trimming took 4 bases from V and 9 from J; bases not matched to a gene: 8. Using a J-beta primer mix together with a sample-barcoded 5' primer, a second PCR was run for roughly 7 to 11 cycles. TCRdb re-analysed the 5' RACE reads in MiXCR, keeping a single row per CDR3 protein. The sample has hundreds of thousands of distinct CDR3 sequences, around 52% seen once. This receptor was taken from an elderly woman in good health. This rearrangement joins TRBV12-3 or TRBV12-4 to TRBJ2-1; TRBD2 matches 14 bases. The sequencing sample was made of blood. The CDR3 spells CASSSAGTSGSSEQFF. The DNA for the CDR3 is TGTGCCAGCAGTTCCGCCGGGACTAGCGGGAGTAGTGAGCAGTTCTTC.